Presented here are 3 T cell receptor beta chains from one specimen sequenced in a study of T cell responses to AZD1222 COVID-19 vaccine. TCRdb's table, derived via immunoSEQ multiplex PCR, lists solely in-frame clones and lacks some. This sample has some 80,000 clones, with over 60% found just once. Material: peripheral blood, obtained 28 days after the second dose of the MenACWY control vaccine. The receptor source for this set is an adult who received the MenACWY meningococcal vaccine as a control.

This clone was recorded only once. The J gene is TRBJ2-3, the V gene TRBV19; 9 bases align to TRBD2. The ends lost 10 bases at V and 6 bases at J; junction bases unmatched: 11. This CDR3 spans 14 amino acids. The germline V gene has CDR1 LNHDA and CDR2 SQIVND (reference sequence). In DNA form, the CDR3 reads TGTGCCACACGACTAGCGGATCGCGTGGATACGCAGTATTTT. Protein sequence: CATRLADRVDTQYF.

In DNA form, the CDR3 reads TGTGCCAGCACTTCCAACAGGGTGACCCTGGAAGGCTACACCTTC. It is translated as CASTSNRVTLEGYTF. The genes are TRBV7-2 and TRBJ1-2; tentative D call: TRBD1 (6 bases). Looked up from germline, CDR1 is SGHTA and CDR2 is FQGNSA. The CDR3 runs to 15 residues. V dropped 7 bases and J dropped 8 bases, with 23 bases sitting between them.

The rearrangement uses TRBV7-2 and TRBJ1-6; no clear D gene. The CDR3 sequence is 13 residues long. From germline, CDR1 is SGHTA and CDR2 FQGNSA. The V gene lost 1 base and the J gene lost 7 bases, with 5 bases spanning the gap. The CDR3 region has the DNA TGTGCCAGCAGCTTAGGGGTCAATTCACCCCTCCACTTT. Translation gives CASSLGVNSPLHF.